Presented here are 16 T cell receptor beta chains from one specimen sequenced in a study of shared clonotypes between healthy human individuals. Generated by immunoSEQ multiplex PCR, the TCRdb table keeps only in-frame clones and is missing some. This sample has about 2.4 million clones; around nine tenths occur once, and the top ten carry roughly 0.13%. What was sequenced was naive CD4+ T cells sorted from blood. Subset given: CD45RA+ positively selected. The origin of the receptors is a man aged 18 to 30 in good health.

This chain joins TRBV7-2 and TRBJ2-3; D unresolved. The CDR3 is 12 residues long. The V gene's germline CDR1 is SGHTA and CDR2 FQGNSA. V shed 6 bases and J shed 3 bases, with 7 bases lying between them. The CDR3 here is CASSRPTDTQYF. The DNA for the CDR3 is TGTGCCAGCAGTCGGCCGACAGATACGCAGTATTTT.

The chain employs TRBV7-6 and TRBJ2-7; D is unclear. The V gene lost 5 bases and the J gene lost 3 bases, with 11 bases spanning the gap. The CDR3 consists of 13 residues. The V gene's germline CDR1 is SGHVS and CDR2 FNYEAQ. The CDR3: CASSTDRDYEQYF. The CDR3 bases are TGTGCCAGCAGCACCGACCGAGACTACGAGCAGTACTTC.

The chain is built from TRBV10-1 and TRBJ2-5, with D perhaps TRBD1 or TRBD2 (5 bases each). The CDR3 is 16 residues long. Looked up from germline, CDR1 is WNHNN and CDR2 is SYGVQD (reference sequence). The V gene lost 2 bases and the J gene lost 5 bases, with 18 bases spanning the gap. In DNA form, the CDR3 reads TGCGCCAGCAGTGAGGGGGCGCGCGGGTCCGGGGAGACCCAGTACTTC. This codes for CASSEGARGSGETQYF.

The rearrangement links TRBV7-9 to TRBJ2-2, with TRBD1 matching 8 bases. Germline V lookup: CDR1 SEHNR, CDR2 FQNEAQ (reference sequence). The V gene end was trimmed by 4 bases and the J gene end by 5 bases; junction bases not matched to a gene: 6. There are 15 residues in the CDR3. CDR3 protein: CASSSLTGATGELFF. DNA for the CDR3: TGTGCCAGCAGCTCCTTGACAGGGGCAACCGGGGAGCTGTTTTTT.

The genes are TRBV29-1 and TRBJ2-3; a weak D match, TRBD2 (5 bases). The CDR3 runs 11 residues. From germline, CDR1 is SQVTM and CDR2 ANQGSEA. Trimming left V 6 bases short and J 10 bases short, with 14 bases between. DNA for the CDR3: TGCAGCGTCATGGACTTAGGTCCGCAGTATTTT. It encodes CSVMDLGPQYF.

The chain couples TRBV19 to TRBJ1-1; D ambiguous. CDR1 and CDR2 from the germline V gene are LNHDA and SQIVND (reference sequence). V lost 2 bases to trimming and J lost 10 bases, with 11 bases between them. The CDR3 runs 12 residues. The CDR3 here is CASSISEVGAFF. In nucleotides, the CDR3 is TGTGCCAGTAGTATATCTGAGGTCGGAGCTTTCTTT.

The chain employs TRBV2 and TRBJ1-2; 10 nucleotides line up with TRBD1. V gave up 4 bases and J gave up 8 bases; unmatched junction bases: 10. Germline CDR1 is SNHLY and CDR2 is FYNNEI. The CDR3 consists of 15 residues. In DNA form, the CDR3 reads TGTGCCAGCAGTGTGTTAGGACAGGGGGTAGGGGGCTACACCTTC. Translated: CASSVLGQGVGGYTF. Filled out from reference TRBV2 and TRBJ1-2, the complete variable domain reads EPEVTQTPSHQVTQMGQEVILRCVPISNHLYFYWYRQILGQKVEFLVSFYNNEISEKSEIFDDQFSVERPDGSNFTLKIRSTKLEDSAMYFCASSVLGQGVGGYTFGSGTRLTVV.

The rearrangement joins TRBV9 to TRBJ2-7; D is perhaps TRBD1 (6 bases). Trimming cost V 6 bases and J 6 bases, with 22 bases left between them. The length of the CDR3 is 15 residues. CDR1 is SGDLS and CDR2 is YYNGEE in the germline V gene. CDR3 amino acids: CASTPSSGAGGEQYF. Here the CDR3 DNA reads TGTGCCAGCACCCCTTCTTCAGGGGCGGGCGGCGAGCAGTACTTC.

The CDR3: CASSPGGGDEKLFF. The CDR3, as DNA: TGCGCCAGCAGCCCGGGCGGCGGTGACGAAAAACTGTTTTTT. The rearrangement uses TRBV5-1 and TRBJ1-4; unclear D gene. V lost 4 bases and J 8 bases, leaving 15 bases between the germline ends. CDR1 and CDR2 (germline): SGHRS, YFSETQ. The CDR3 has 14 residues.

A single count supports this clone. The rearrangement links TRBV5-4 to TRBJ2-7; 10 bases are shared with TRBD1. Germline CDR1 SGHNT, CDR2 YYREEE (reference sequence). The CDR3 loop spans 14 amino acids. With 5 bases clipped from V and 5 bases from J, the junction kept 7 bases outside the gene matches. The CDR3: CASSVGQGRDEQYF. The CDR3 DNA reads TGTGCCAGCAGTGTGGGACAGGGGAGAGACGAGCAGTACTTC.

This sequence joins TRBV28 and TRBJ2-2; tentative D call: TRBD2 (6 bases). The CDR3 loop spans 17 amino acids. Trimming stripped 4 bases from V and 6 bases from J, with 21 bases between. CDR1 and CDR2 from the germline V gene are MDHEN and SYDVKM. CDR3 in DNA: TGTGCCAGCAGTTCCCTAGATTGGAGGGACGGCGCCGGGGAGCTGTTTTTT. Its translation: CASSSLDWRDGAGELFF.

This sequence joins TRBV10-1 and TRBJ2-5, with 16 bases matching TRBD2. The germline V gene has CDR1 WNHNN and CDR2 SYGVQD (reference sequence). V trimming: 6 bases; J trimming: 2 bases; junction bases outside the gene matches: 3. The CDR3 has 16 amino acids. The CDR3 DNA reads TGCGCCAGCAGCGGGGGACTAGCGGGAGGGCAAGAGACCCAGTACTTC. It encodes CASSGGLAGGQETQYF.

The chain carries TRBV7-9 and TRBJ2-5, with D possibly TRBD1 on 6 matching bases. The assigned J gene may be wrong: the sequence end matches TRBJ2-7 better. Germline V CDR1 and CDR2: SEHNR, FQNEAQ (reference sequence). The CDR3 runs to 14 residues. The DNA of the CDR3 is TGTGCCAGCAGCTTAGGGACAGCCACCTACGAGCAGTACTTC. Translation gives CASSLGTATYEQYF.

The V and J genes are TRBV7-2 and TRBJ1-2; weak D call: TRBD1 (6 bases). The germline CDR1 and CDR2 sequences are SGHTA and FQGNSA. V lost 6 bases and J 0 bases, leaving 14 bases between the germline ends. The CDR3 has 15 amino acids. CDR3 loop: CASSYDRTPNYGYTF. DNA of the CDR3: TGTGCCAGCAGTTATGACAGGACTCCTAACTATGGCTACACCTTC.

This clone was counted only a few times. The gene calls are TRBV5-4 and TRBJ1-2; 8 bases are a match to TRBD1. The CDR3 covers 14 residues. Germline loops: CDR1 SGHNT, CDR2 YYREEE (reference sequence). V lost 4 bases and J lost 3; bases outside the gene matches: 5. CDR3 in amino acids: CASSAGGADYGYTF. DNA of the CDR3: TGTGCCAGCAGCGCAGGGGGCGCGGACTATGGCTACACCTTC. Filled out from reference TRBV5-4 and TRBJ1-2, the complete variable domain reads ETGVTQSPTHLIKTRGQQVTLRCSSQSGHNTVSWYQQALGQGPQFIFQYYREEENGRGNFPPRFSGLQFPNYSSELNVNALELDDSALYLCASSAGGADYGYTFGSGTRLTVV.

V is TRBV19 and J is TRBJ2-2; D could derive from TRBD1 or TRBD2 (6 bases each). Germline lookup yields CDR1 LNHDA and CDR2 SQIVND (reference sequence). The CDR3 extends over 14 amino acids. V lost 7 bases to trimming and J lost 7 bases, with 16 bases between them. The CDR3 loop is CASNLQGGGGELFF. CDR3 DNA sequence: TGTGCCAGTAACCTACAGGGAGGCGGCGGGGAGCTGTTTTTT.